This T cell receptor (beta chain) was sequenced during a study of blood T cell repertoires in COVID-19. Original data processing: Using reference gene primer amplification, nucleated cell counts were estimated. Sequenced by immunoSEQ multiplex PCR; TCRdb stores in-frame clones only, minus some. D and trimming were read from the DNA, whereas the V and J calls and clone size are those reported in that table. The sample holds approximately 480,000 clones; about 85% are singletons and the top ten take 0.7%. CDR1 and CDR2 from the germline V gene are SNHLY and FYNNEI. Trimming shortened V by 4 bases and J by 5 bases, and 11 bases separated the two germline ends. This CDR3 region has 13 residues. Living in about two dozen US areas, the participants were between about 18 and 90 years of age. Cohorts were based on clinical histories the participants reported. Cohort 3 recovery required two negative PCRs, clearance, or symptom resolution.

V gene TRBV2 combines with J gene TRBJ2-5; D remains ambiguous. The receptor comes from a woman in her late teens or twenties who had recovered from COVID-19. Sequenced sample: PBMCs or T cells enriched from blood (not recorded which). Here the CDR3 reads CASSAQSRETQYF. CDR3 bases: TGTGCCAGCAGTGCTCAGTCGAGGGAGACCCAGTACTTC.